The present TCR beta chain was sequenced within a study of cytomegalovirus exposure and HLA in healthy donors. Whole-study context: Within an early data release were 85 million or so unique TCRs drawn from HLA-typed donors. The study's findings and limits: Data from an earlier analysis indicated that most TCR beta V segments were productive either about 90% or about 30% of the time. Excluded: some indistinguishable V segments such as TRBV6-2 and TRBV6-3.

In regard to this clone: Antigen: not known.

CDR1 and CDR2 from the germline V gene are SGHDT and YYEEEE. The ends were cut back, 6 bases at V and 2 bases at J, with 9 bases in the middle. The CDR3 runs 14 residues. A multiplex PCR was run with 60 Vbeta primers and 13 Jbeta primers. This table comes from immunoSEQ multiplex PCR, and its TCRdb copy is limited to in-frame clones, with some not included. The sample shows 150,000 to 200,000 clones, around 81% of them seen only once. Specimen: PBMCs. The TCR originated in a woman in her late teens or twenties in good health and CMV-seropositive. The chain carries TRBV5-6 and TRBJ2-6, with D uncertain. The CDR3 DNA follows: TGTGCCAGCACCGACTTTACTGGGGCCAACGTCCTGACTTTC. It translates to CASTDFTGANVLTF.